The 24 T cell receptor beta chains presented below share a single source sample, sequenced in a study of cytomegalovirus exposure and HLA in healthy donors. The PCR used 60 Vbeta and 13 Jbeta primers. Assay used: immunoSEQ multiplex PCR; TCRdb lists only in-frame clones, some missing. The sample has 100,000 or so clones, 85% seen once. Input material: PBMCs. Source of these receptors: a man aged 25 to 40 in good health and CMV-seronegative.

Here the CDR3 reads CSVHGTGGNNEQFF. The CDR3 bases are TGCAGCGTTCACGGGACAGGGGGCAACAATGAGCAGTTCTTC. V usage is TRBV29-1 and J usage is TRBJ2-1; 12 bases map to TRBD1. Trimming at V came to 5 bases and at J to 5 bases, leaving 4 bases not matched to a gene. Germline V CDR1 and CDR2: SQVTM, ANQGSEA. This CDR3 is built from 14 residues.

V and J are TRBV4-3 and TRBJ2-2, with 10 bases matching TRBD1. The J segment lost 3 bases and the V segment lost 8 bases, leaving 6 bases of the junction unmatched. Germline V gene data show CDR1 as LGHNA and CDR2 as YSLEER. This CDR3 is 15 amino acids long. The chain's CDR3 is CASRPGQGYTGELFF. The CDR3 DNA reads TGCGCCAGCCGGCCGGGACAGGGGTACACCGGGGAGCTGTTTTTT.

This chain links TRBV28 with TRBJ2-2; 7 nucleotides agree with TRBD1. Looked up from germline, CDR1 is MDHEN and CDR2 is SYDVKM. This CDR3 has 16 amino acids. J lost 8 bases, V lost 3 bases, and 12 bases had no gene match. CDR3 protein: CASSFGLSGGSGELFF. Here the CDR3 DNA reads TGTGCCAGCAGTTTTGGGCTCTCAGGGGGTTCTGGGGAGCTGTTTTTT.

J is TRBJ2-7 and V is TRBV2; TRBD1 might be the D (6 bases). From germline, CDR1 is SNHLY and CDR2 FYNNEI. Trimming took 11 bases from V and 2 from J, leaving 19 bases between them. This CDR3 is built from 14 residues. CDR3 region: CAVKEDSTAYEQYF. CDR3 sequence (DNA): TGTGCCGTCAAGGAGGACAGTACCGCCTACGAGCAGTACTTC.

Only a few counts were recorded for this clone. V gene TRBV15 combines with J gene TRBJ2-4, with a weak D call TRBD1 (6 bases). Trimming pared 4 bases from V and 0 bases from J, leaving 16 bases between. The germline CDR1 and CDR2 sequences are LNHNV and YYDKDF (reference sequence). There are 17 residues in the CDR3. CDR3 in amino acids: CATSKGGRILAKNIQYF. The CDR3 DNA follows: TGTGCCACCAGCAAAGGGGGAAGGATACTAGCCAAAAACATTCAGTACTTC.

The genes are TRBV29-1 and TRBJ1-3, with 7 positions matching TRBD1. Germline CDR1 is SQVTM and CDR2 is ANQGSEA. With V trimmed by 6 bases and J by 2 bases, 4 bases remained unmatched. The CDR3 runs to 13 residues. CDR3: CSVVTGAGNTIYF. The CDR3 nucleotides are TGCAGCGTCGTCACAGGGGCTGGAAACACCATATATTTT.

V gene TRBV6-1 combines with J gene TRBJ1-1; no clear D gene. CDR1 is MNHNS, CDR2 SASEGT, per germline. The CDR3 runs 13 residues. V lost 7 bases, J lost 5 bases, and 14 bases lay in between. The CDR3 nucleotides are TGTGCCAGCACCTTCAGCGGGGAAACTGAAGCTTTCTTT. Encoded protein: CASTFSGETEAFF.

This chain connects TRBV19 to TRBJ2-5, with TRBD2 matching over 11 bases. The V gene's germline CDR1 is LNHDA and CDR2 SQIVND (reference sequence). Losses at the gene ends were 3 bases for V and 5 bases for J; bases not matched to a gene: 5. The CDR3 totals 15 residues. For the CDR3, the DNA is TGTGCCAGTAGTATTATAGCGGGAGGGCCGGAGACCCAGTACTTC. Its translation is CASSIIAGGPETQYF. Full variable domain (missing parts from reference TRBV19 and TRBJ2-5): DGGITQSPKYLFRKEGQNVTLSCEQNLNHDAMYWYRQDPGQGLRLIYYSQIVNDFQKGDIAEGYSVSREKKESFPLTVTSAQKNPTAFYLCASSIIAGGPETQYFGPGTRLLVL.

The chain uses TRBV18 and TRBJ1-1; D is undetermined. The CDR3 totals 13 residues. V lost 3 bases and J lost 3, with 8 bases in between. Germline assignment: CDR1 KGHSH and CDR2 LQKENI. CDR3 nucleotides: TGTGCCAGCTCACCCAGGCGCTACACTGAAGCTTTCTTT. It is translated as CASSPRRYTEAFF.

This chain links TRBV27 with TRBJ1-5, with 8 positions matching TRBD1. Trimming removed 5 bases from V and 6 bases from J; junction bases left unmatched: 9. Germline CDR1 is MNHEY and CDR2 is SMNVEV (reference sequence). This CDR3 is 15 amino acids long. CDR3: CASSPGRTGPQPQHF. The CDR3 DNA is TGTGCCAGCAGTCCAGGCCGGACAGGGCCTCAGCCCCAGCATTTT.

This clone has only one observation. A read error may produce the germline difference seen at one junction end. V and J are TRBV30 and TRBJ2-7; 8 bases fit TRBD2. Germline values: CDR1 GTSNPN, CDR2 SVGIG (reference sequence). The CDR3 has 13 amino acids. The CDR3 reads CAWNPGRGGVQNF. CDR3 bases: TGTGCCTGGAATCCCGGTCGGGGGGGCGTTCAAAACTTC.

The chain joins TRBV5-1 to TRBJ1-5; D gene ambiguous. This CDR3 contains 13 residues. V was shortened by 1 base and J by 4 bases, with 6 bases between the two germline ends. From germline, CDR1 is SGHRS and CDR2 YFSETQ. CDR3 residues: CASSLSVNQPQHF. Written as DNA, the CDR3 is TGCGCCAGCAGCTTGTCCGTAAATCAGCCCCAGCATTTT.

This chain connects TRBV7-8 to TRBJ2-3; TRBD2 is a possible D gene (5 bases). V lost 2 bases and J 1 base, leaving 10 bases between the germline ends. The V gene's germline CDR1 is SGHVS and CDR2 FQNEAQ. This CDR3 has 15 residues. CDR3 sequence (DNA): TGTGCCAGCAGCTTATGGGTCGGGGGCACAGATACGCAGTATTTT. Amino acid sequence: CASSLWVGGTDTQYF.

V is TRBV19 and J is TRBJ2-7; possible D gene TRBD2, 6 bases. From germline, CDR1 is LNHDA and CDR2 SQIVND (reference sequence). Between the trimmed V and J ends, which lost 3 bases and 2 bases, there was a span of 17 bases. This CDR3 spans 16 amino acids. The CDR3 protein is CASSMSRDSYTYEQYF. As DNA, the CDR3 is TGTGCCAGTAGTATGAGTAGGGACTCATATACCTACGAGCAGTACTTC.

This clone was recorded once. The chain has TRBV27 and TRBJ2-7, with TRBD2 matching 10 bases. This CDR3 region has 14 residues. Germline V lookup: CDR1 MNHEY, CDR2 SMNVEV (reference sequence). V lost 5 bases to trimming and J lost 2 bases; unmatched junction nucleotides: 3. CDR3 protein: CASSVAGGPYEQYF. As DNA, the CDR3 is TGTGCCAGCAGTGTAGCGGGGGGACCCTACGAGCAGTACTTC.

This clone turned up a few times. This chain connects TRBV27 to TRBJ2-7, with 7 bases identical to TRBD2. V gave up 5 bases and J gave up 1 base; unmatched junction bases: 2. CDR1 is MNHEY and CDR2 is SMNVEV in the germline V gene (reference sequence). The CDR3 is 13 residues long. The CDR3 spells CASSLGGSYEQYF. The CDR3 DNA follows: TGTGCCAGCAGTCTCGGGGGGTCCTACGAGCAGTACTTC.

The genes are TRBV20-1 and TRBJ2-7; tentative D call: TRBD1 (5 bases). Per germline, CDR1 DFQATT and CDR2 SNEGSKA (reference sequence). CDR3 length: 11 residues. V shed 6 bases and J shed 3 bases, with 9 bases lying between them. In DNA, the CDR3 is TGCAGTGCCATGGACATCTACGAGCAGTACTTC. Its protein product is CSAMDIYEQYF.

The chain joins TRBV27 to TRBJ1-5; 7 bases map to TRBD1. This CDR3 is 13 amino acids long. In germline, CDR1 is MNHEY, CDR2 SMNVEV (reference sequence). Trimming cost V 6 bases and J 4 bases; bases outside gene matches: 3. The CDR3 spells CASRQGTNQPQHF. The CDR3 nucleotides are TGTGCCAGCAGACAGGGGACAAATCAGCCCCAGCATTTT.

The genes are TRBV7-2 and TRBJ2-7, with TRBD1 as a possible D gene (5 bases). V was shortened by 1 base and J by 3 bases, with 7 bases between the two germline ends. From germline, CDR1 is SGHTA and CDR2 FQGNSA. CDR3 length: 13 amino acids. The DNA for the CDR3 is TGTGCCAGCAGCTTAGAGACAGTCTACGAGCAGTACTTC. Its protein is CASSLETVYEQYF.

CDR3 DNA sequence: TGCGCCAGCAGCTTGGACAGGTTTGAAGCTTTCTTT. Protein product: CASSLDRFEAFF. This rearrangement joins TRBV5-1 to TRBJ1-1, with a possible D match to TRBD1 (5 bases). V was cut by 0 bases and J by 7 bases, with 7 bases left in between. CDR3 size: 12 residues. Germline lookup yields CDR1 SGHRS and CDR2 YFSETQ.

The chain links TRBV5-5 to TRBJ1-1; D gene ambiguous. The V end was cut by 0 bases, the J end by 0 bases, with 9 bases between. Germline-derived CDR1 and CDR2 are SGHKS and YYEKEE (reference sequence). This CDR3 has 15 residues. CDR3 in DNA: TGTGCCAGCAGCTTGGTGTCCAGGCTGAACACTGAAGCTTTCTTT. Encoded protein: CASSLVSRLNTEAFF.

The rearrangement joins TRBV7-9 to TRBJ2-1; 12 nucleotides line up with TRBD2. The CDR3 loop spans 16 amino acids. V shed 5 bases, J shed 8 bases, and the junction held 10 bases outside the gene matches. The germline V gene encodes CDR1 SEHNR and CDR2 FQNEAQ (reference sequence). CDR3 in amino acids: CASSVTSGGRGYEQFF. Written as DNA, the CDR3 is TGTGCCAGCAGCGTTACTAGCGGGGGGCGGGGGTATGAGCAGTTCTTC.

The genes are TRBV19 and TRBJ2-7; 9 bases match TRBD2. Trimming at V came to 5 bases and at J to 8 bases, leaving 7 bases not matched to a gene. Looked up from germline, CDR1 is LNHDA and CDR2 is SQIVND (reference sequence). The CDR3 is 13 amino acids. The CDR3 nucleotides read TGTGCCAGTAGTCCCGGGACTAGCAGCAAGCAGTACTTC. As protein: CASSPGTSSKQYF.

The rearrangement links TRBV29-1 to TRBJ2-2; D is perhaps TRBD2 (5 bases). The CDR3 is 14 amino acids. V lost 2 bases to trimming and J lost 6 bases, with 13 bases between them. CDR1 SQVTM and CDR2 ANQGSEA come from the germline V gene. The CDR3 is CSVEQQKRAGELFF. In DNA form, the CDR3 reads TGCAGCGTTGAACAACAAAAGAGGGCCGGGGAGCTGTTTTTT.